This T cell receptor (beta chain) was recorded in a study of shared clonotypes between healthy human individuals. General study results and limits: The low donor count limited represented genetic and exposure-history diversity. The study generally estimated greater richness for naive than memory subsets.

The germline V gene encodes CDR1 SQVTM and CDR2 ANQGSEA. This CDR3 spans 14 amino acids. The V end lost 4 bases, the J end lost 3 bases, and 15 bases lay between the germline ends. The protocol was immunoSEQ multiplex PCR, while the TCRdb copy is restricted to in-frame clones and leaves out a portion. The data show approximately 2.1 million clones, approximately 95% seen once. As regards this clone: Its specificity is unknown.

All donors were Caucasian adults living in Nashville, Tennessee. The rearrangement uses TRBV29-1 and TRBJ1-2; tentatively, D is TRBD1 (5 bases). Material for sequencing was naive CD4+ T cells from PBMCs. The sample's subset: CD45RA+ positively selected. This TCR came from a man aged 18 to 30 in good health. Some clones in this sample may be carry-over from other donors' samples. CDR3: CSVGWPAQDYGYTF. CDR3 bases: TGCAGCGTTGGCTGGCCAGCACAGGACTATGGCTACACCTTC.